Listed here are 21 T cell receptor beta chains from one sample, sequenced in a study of cytomegalovirus exposure and HLA in healthy donors. PCR amplification relied on 60 Vbeta primers (plus 13 Jbeta primers). The protocol was immunoSEQ multiplex PCR, while the TCRdb copy is restricted to in-frame clones and leaves out a portion. Among over 200,000 clones listed, under 90% were seen once. Source material: PBMCs. The receptors were sampled from a human donor in good health.

The rearrangement uses TRBV27 and TRBJ2-7; possibly TRBD2 for D (6 bases). V lost 2 bases, J lost 7 bases, and 9 bases lay in between. The V gene's germline CDR1 is MNHEY and CDR2 SMNVEV (reference sequence). The CDR3 totals 12 residues. CDR3 in amino acids: CASSLLGREQYF. CDR3 nucleotide sequence: TGTGCCAGCAGTTTACTAGGGAGGGAGCAGTACTTC.

The CDR3 DNA reads as TGTGCCAGCAGCCAATACGGACTAGCGTACGAGCAGTACTTC. Translated: CASSQYGLAYEQYF. V gene TRBV7-3 combines with J gene TRBJ2-7; 9 bases map to TRBD2. V gave up 5 bases and J gave up 4 bases; unmatched junction bases: 6. The germline V gene encodes CDR1 SGHTA and CDR2 FQGTGA. The CDR3 contains 14 residues.

This clone was counted a single time. J is TRBJ2-1 and V is TRBV15; TRBD2 aligns across 13 bases. V was clipped by 5 bases and J by 4 bases; unmatched bases: 2. In germline, CDR1 is LNHNV, CDR2 YYDKDF (reference sequence). The CDR3 is 15 residues long. The CDR3 loop reads CATSSGLAGYNEQFF. The CDR3 nucleotides read TGTGCCACCAGCTCGGGACTAGCGGGATACAATGAGCAGTTCTTC. The whole variable domain, filled in from reference TRBV15 and TRBJ2-1, reads DAMVIQNPRYQVTQFGKPVTLSCSQTLNHNVMYWYQQKSSQAPKLLFHYYDKDFNNEADTPDNFQSRRPNTSFCFLDIRSPGLGDTAMYLCATSSGLAGYNEQFFGPGTRLTVL.

The count of this clone is one. This chain joins TRBV7-2 and TRBJ2-1; maybe TRBD2 (5 bases). This CDR3 has 13 amino acids. Germline CDR1 and CDR2: SGHTA and FQGNSA. Trimming stripped 0 bases from V and 10 bases from J, with 10 bases between. The chain's CDR3 is CASSLAAREEQFF. The DNA for the CDR3 is TGTGCCAGCAGCTTAGCGGCCCGGGAAGAGCAGTTCTTC.

The chain combines TRBV29-1 with TRBJ2-1; possible D gene TRBD2, 5 bases. Trimming cost V 4 bases and J 10 bases, with 11 bases left between them. The CDR3 totals 11 residues. Germline V gene sequence: CDR1 SQVTM, CDR2 ANQGSEA. CDR3 loop: CSVAVREEQFF. CDR3 nucleotide sequence: TGCAGCGTTGCGGTTCGGGAAGAGCAGTTCTTC.

The rearrangement joins TRBV13 to TRBJ1-2; 7 positions agree with TRBD1. CDR1 and CDR2 (germline): PRHDT, FYEKMQ (reference sequence). Unmatched junction bases numbered 5, after V lost 0 bases and J lost 4 bases. The CDR3 length is 15 residues. CDR3 DNA: TGTGCCAGCAGCTTAGGGGGACAGAAAGTCTATGGCTACACCTTC. Its protein product is CASSLGGQKVYGYTF. The whole variable domain, filled in from reference TRBV13 and TRBJ1-2, reads AAGVIQSPRHLIKEKRETATLKCYPIPRHDTVYWYQQGPGQDPQFLISFYEKMQSDKGSIPDRFSAQQFSDYHSELNMSSLELGDSALYFCASSLGGQKVYGYTFGSGTRLTVV.

The rearrangement uses TRBV7-6 and TRBJ2-2; 8 bases align to TRBD2. This CDR3 is built from 17 residues. Germline assignment: CDR1 SGHVS and CDR2 FNYEAQ. The J segment lost 0 bases and the V segment lost 5 bases, leaving 8 bases of the junction unmatched. DNA for the CDR3: TGTGCCAGCAGCCCTCGGGGGGGATCAACGAACACCGGGGAGCTGTTTTTT. Protein sequence: CASSPRGGSTNTGELFF.

The chain joins TRBV29-1 to TRBJ2-7; D perhaps matches TRBD1 (6 bases). Trimming took off 5 bases at V and 5 bases at J, with 19 bases between the two ends. Per germline, CDR1 SQVTM and CDR2 ANQGSEA. CDR3 length: 14 residues. Here the CDR3 reads CSVSIRDIGHEQYF. CDR3 bases: TGCAGCGTTTCAATACGGGACATTGGCCACGAGCAGTACTTC.

The chain couples TRBV9 to TRBJ2-1; TRBD2 might be the D (6 bases). CDR1 and CDR2 from the germline V gene are SGDLS and YYNGEE. V was clipped by 0 bases and J by 6 bases, with 16 bases between them. The CDR3 is made up of 16 amino acids. The CDR3 DNA sequence: TGTGCCAGCAGCGTAGCCGTCGGGAGAAACTCCAATGAGCAGTTCTTC. This sequence encodes CASSVAVGRNSNEQFF.

As regards this clone: Sequence at one end of the junction differs from germline and may be a read error. This chain uses TRBV7-9 with TRBJ1-1, with 11 positions matching TRBD1. Germline CDR1 is SEHNR and CDR2 is FQNEAQ (reference sequence). The CDR3 has 12 residues. In nucleotides, the CDR3 is TGTTCCAGCAGCCGTGGGACAGGGGGAGCTTTCTTT. This encodes CSSSRGTGGAFF.

The chain has TRBV7-9 and TRBJ2-7; D remains unclear. Germline assignment: CDR1 SEHNR and CDR2 FQNEAQ (reference sequence). Trimming cost V 4 bases and J 0 bases, with 16 bases left between them. The CDR3 spans 16 residues. The CDR3, as DNA: TGTGCCAGCAGCTACGACTTAGGAAGCCCCTCCTACGAGCAGTACTTC. It specifies CASSYDLGSPSYEQYF.

This chain connects TRBV27 to TRBJ1-1; D gene unclear. CDR1 and CDR2 from the germline V gene are MNHEY and SMNVEV (reference sequence). Trimming left V 2 bases short and J 0 bases short, with 7 bases between. This CDR3 spans 14 amino acids. This CDR3 is CASSLERLNTEAFF. Written as DNA, the CDR3 is TGTGCCAGCAGTTTAGAACGGTTGAACACTGAAGCTTTCTTT.

V is TRBV6-5 and J is TRBJ1-1; 8 bases match TRBD1. Trimming removed 5 bases from V and 10 bases from J; junction bases left unmatched: 9. Germline CDR1 and CDR2: MNHEY and SVGAGI. The CDR3 runs to 13 residues. In DNA form, the CDR3 reads TGTGCCAGCAGTCCTAGGACAGGGTTTGGAGCTTTCTTT. This gives the protein CASSPRTGFGAFF.

This rearrangement joins TRBV18 to TRBJ2-2; 12 bases line up with TRBD1. V lost 0 bases to trimming and J lost 8 bases; unmatched junction nucleotides: 4. The germline V gene has CDR1 KGHSH and CDR2 LQKENI. This CDR3 is built from 16 residues. CDR3 region: CASSPPGQGASGELFF. Here the CDR3 DNA reads TGTGCCAGCTCACCACCGGGACAGGGGGCGTCTGGGGAGCTGTTTTTT.

The chain is built from TRBV7-8 and TRBJ2-3; D is unresolved. V was clipped by 5 bases and J by 2 bases, with 2 bases between them. Germline lookup yields CDR1 SGHVS and CDR2 FQNEAQ. This CDR3 has 11 residues. CDR3 coding DNA: TGTGCCAGCAGCCACACAGATACGCAGTATTTT. Its translation is CASSHTDTQYF.

The CDR3: CASSQDYPSSYNEQFF. CDR3 nucleotide sequence: TGCGCCAGCAGCCAAGATTACCCGAGCTCCTACAATGAGCAGTTCTTC. The J gene is TRBJ2-1, the V gene TRBV4-1; D is unclear. The ends were cut back, 0 bases at V and 0 bases at J, with 9 bases in the middle. Germline values: CDR1 MGHRA, CDR2 YSYEKL. CDR3 length: 16 residues.

This sequence joins TRBV14 and TRBJ2-4; D is perhaps TRBD1 (6 bases). This CDR3 contains 14 residues. Looked up from germline, CDR1 is SGHDN and CDR2 is FVKESK. V lost 4 bases, J lost 2 bases, and 9 bases lay in between. The CDR3 spells CASSPQGTKNIQYF. For the CDR3, the DNA is TGTGCCAGCAGCCCGCAGGGGACCAAAAACATTCAGTACTTC.

The genes are TRBV7-2 and TRBJ2-1, with 10 bases that match TRBD2. V dropped 3 bases and J dropped 4; count of bases not matched to a gene: 3. The CDR3 is made up of 15 amino acids. Germline CDR1 SGHTA, CDR2 FQGNSA. This CDR3 is CASSFLAGVYNEQFF. In DNA, the CDR3 is TGTGCCAGCAGCTTCCTAGCGGGAGTATACAATGAGCAGTTCTTC.

This clone was seen once. This chain connects TRBV29-1 to TRBJ2-3, with 11 positions matching TRBD2. The junction had 8 bases not matched to a gene; V was cut back by 1 base and J by 5 bases. The germline gives CDR1 SQVTM, CDR2 ANQGSEA. The CDR3 totals 16 residues. The CDR3 is CSVEGASGRSLDTQYF. CDR3 nucleotides: TGCAGCGTTGAAGGGGCTAGCGGGAGGTCTCTAGATACGCAGTATTTT.

This chain connects TRBV2 to TRBJ2-7, with D perhaps TRBD1 (5 bases). The CDR3 spans 13 residues. Germline lookup yields CDR1 SNHLY and CDR2 FYNNEI. Trimming cost V 3 bases and J 5 bases, with 11 bases left between them. The CDR3 DNA is TGTGCCAGCAGTGAGGCAGGGTGGGACGAGCAGTACTTC. Its protein is CASSEAGWDEQYF.

This chain links TRBV7-9 with TRBJ2-7; D perhaps matches TRBD2 (6 bases). V lost 0 bases, J lost 3 bases, and 15 bases lay in between. Germline-derived CDR1 and CDR2 are SEHNR and FQNEAQ (reference sequence). The CDR3 runs 16 residues. This chain's CDR3 is CASSLASSTRYYEQYF. CDR3 sequence (DNA): TGTGCCAGCAGCTTAGCGTCATCGACTAGATACTACGAGCAGTACTTC.